This TCR beta chain emerged from a study of human T cells and chemical hapten exposure (dated by TCRdb to the early 2020s). The study in broad terms: For sensitization, 2% DPC in acetone was applied to a 2 cm by 2 cm area of upper inner arm skin. Patch testing on the upper back used Finn chambers containing 0.01% DPC, with scoring done after 6 days according to International Contact Dermatitis Research Group standards. Patient blood was sampled pre-sensitization (week 0) and at 2, 6 and about 24 weeks after DPC sensitization. This study followed changes in the peripheral blood TCR repertoire in vivo during primary and secondary sensitization of alopecia patients to the hapten diphenylcyclopropenone (DPC). Most of the patients in the cohort were female, and the cohort covered alopecia areata with under or over 50% scalp involvement, alopecia totalis and alopecia universalis. For TCR sequencing, blood came from twenty-nine alopecia patients at anywhere from one to four time points (pre-sensitization, 2, 6 and 24 weeks). Libraries were pooled for sequencing, and variation in per-sample TCR yields was attributed mainly to small differences in library volumes within the pool. Throughout the study period of roughly 24 weeks, patients also received therapeutic DPC doses to the scalp every week. General findings and caveats noted by the study authors: Compared with pre-sensitization or healthy control sets, expanded TCRs formed significantly more large CDR3 similarity clusters, which is consistent with antigen-driven responses. Repeated subsampling changed both the strength of the expansion versus patch-test correlation and the threshold at which that correlation became significant. Because every patient had alopecia, a presumed autoimmune disease, the patients' immune response might differ from that of healthy individuals. The number of TCRs above 1 in 1000 frequency did not change with DPC sensitization; there was no evidence of global repertoire structure alterations. The number of PT1 expanded TCRs positively correlated with patch test score, significant at thresholds 8, 16 and 32 but not 4.

In its sample, this clonotype was seen a few times. Its antigen is still unknown. No much larger clone exists at a distance of one base, and base qualities are not known. What the time point label conveys for this sample: pre-sensitization, week 0. The meaning of the sample's treatment or condition label: therapeutic diphenylcyclopropenone sensitization with weekly scalp DPC. At each patch-test visit, blood was drawn before the patch test was applied. Patients were eligible if aged 18 to 70, diagnosed with alopecia and judged suitable for DPC therapy, and pregnant patients were excluded. Total RNA was isolated from unfractionated whole blood collected in Tempus Blood RNA tubes. V loses 0 bases of germline sequence and J loses 6 bases, and the interval between the two ends is 8 bases. Via the germline V gene (reference sequence), CDR1 is LGHDT and CDR2 YNNKEL. The CDR3 numbers 13 residues from cysteine through phenylalanine. Of the read, only the CDR3 DNA is kept; its 39 bases are in frame from base 1.

The library was obtained by RACE. Sequencing was carried out with a NextSeq 500. During library preparation, unique molecular identifiers were attached to individual cDNA molecules so that TCRs could be counted quantitatively and reproducibly. From each blood RNA sample, both TCR alpha and TCR beta chains were sequenced. Under the source paper's analysis protocol: Samples had a median of 95,638 TCRs, with a range from 23,224 to 690,600. V, J and CDR3 annotation of the TCR reads was carried out using the Decombinator software suite. For the PS versus PT1 abundance plots, all samples were subsampled to the same number of TCRs (28,000). Expanded TCRs were defined as absent before sensitization and observed at least eight times at the 2-week time point. TCRdb's own reprocessing of the public reads used fastp at Q25 and MiXCR and kept productive beta chains. Rows with one shared CDR3 protein collapse into an entry with the most common genes and DNA. Here the V and J calls rest on TCRdb's processing, not on the authors' analysis. The sample records about 110,000 distinct CDR3 sequences, roughly an eighth of which are singletons. The top ten hold 1.6% of the sample.

The clonotype comes from a woman in her forties or fifties with alopecia areata. Some clones in this sample may be carry-over from other donors' samples. The sequencing used whole blood, collected in connection with sensitization to the hapten diphenylcyclopropenone (DPC). The sequence links TRBV3-1 to TRBJ1-2; no D gene is confidently identified. At the DNA level, the sequence is TGTGCCAGCAGCCAAGATCCCAAGGATGGCTACACCTTC. This translates into CASSQDPKDGYTF.